A selection of T cell receptor beta chains follows, all from one sample in a study of blood T cell repertoires in COVID-19. TCRdb keeps only in-frame clones here, not all; method: immunoSEQ multiplex PCR. Of approximately 60,000 clones listed, 85% are singletons. The sample was peripheral blood. Source of these receptors: a human donor in a cohort sampled during active COVID-19. Each CDR3 is given with its conserved first and last residue. The D gene is left open where the match is weak. Size values are once, few and many counts, or a class for expanded clones, and some rows have none.

J: TRBJ2-7
V: TRBV6-5
D: TRBD2
size: -
DNA: TGTGCCAGCAGTCCCGGACTAGCGGGTACCTACGAGCAGTACTTC
CDR3: CASSPGLAGTYEQYF

J: TRBJ1-6
V: TRBV7-9
D: -
size: few
DNA: TGTGCCAGCAGCCGGACAGATAATTCACCCCTCCACTTT
CDR3: CASSRTDNSPLHF

J: TRBJ2-5
V: TRBV5-6
D: TRBD2
size: -
DNA: TGTGCCAGCAGCTTCCTAGCGGGGATCCGCGGTGAGACCCAGTACTTC
CDR3: CASSFLAGIRGETQYF

J: TRBJ2-3
V: TRBV3-1/TRBV3-2
D: -
size: -
DNA: TGTGCCAGCAGCCGAGGTCTAAGATTCACAGATACGCAGTATTTT
CDR3: CASSRGLRFTDTQYF

J: TRBJ1-1
V: TRBV12-3/TRBV12-4
D: TRBD1
size: -
DNA: TGTGCCAGCAGCAGCGGACAGGGCACTGAAGCTTTCTTT
CDR3: CASSSGQGTEAFF

J: TRBJ2-7
V: TRBV3-1/TRBV3-2
D: -
size: -
DNA: TGTGCCAGCAGCCAAGGTAACGGACAATCCTACGAGCAGTACTTC
CDR3: CASSQGNGQSYEQYF

J: TRBJ1-2
V: TRBV27
D: -
size: -
DNA: TGTGCCAGCAGTTTACCCTCTCCGGGACTCATTAACTATGGCTACACCTTC
CDR3: CASSLPSPGLINYGYTF

J: TRBJ2-4
V: TRBV6-2/TRBV6-3
D: TRBD2
size: -
DNA: TGTGCCAGCAGTCGTTTCGGACTAGCGGGGGGCCCAGCCAAAAACATTCAGTACTTC
CDR3: CASSRFGLAGGPAKNIQYF

J: TRBJ1-6
V: TRBV25-1
D: TRBD1
size: -
DNA: TGTGCCAGCAGTGAATGGGGACAGTACGATTCACCCCTCCACTTT
CDR3: CASSEWGQYDSPLHF

J: TRBJ1-2
V: TRBV28
D: -
size: -
DNA: TGTGCCAGCAGTTCCCTCCAGGGGATCTATGGCTACACCTTC
CDR3: CASSSLQGIYGYTF

J: TRBJ1-1
V: TRBV5-1
D: -
size: -
DNA: TGCGCCAGCAGCTTGTTAACAGGGAGGAACACTGAAGCTTTCTTT
CDR3: CASSLLTGRNTEAFF

J: TRBJ2-7
V: TRBV11-2
D: TRBD2
size: -
DNA: TGTGCCAGCAGCTTAGGGAGCGGGGGCCGCTACGAGCAGTACTTC
CDR3: CASSLGSGGRYEQYF

J: TRBJ1-2
V: TRBV15
D: -
size: -
DNA: TGTGCCACCAGCAGAGATCTGGAGACGGGCTATGGCTACACCTTC
CDR3: CATSRDLETGYGYTF

J: TRBJ1-1
V: TRBV5-1
D: -
size: -
DNA: TGCGCCAGCAGCTGGACGACAGTTGTGGGGACTGAAGCTTTCTTT
CDR3: CASSWTTVVGTEAFF

J: TRBJ2-2
V: TRBV6-2/TRBV6-3
D: -
size: -
DNA: TGTGCCAGCAGCACCTACGGTTCAAACACCGGGGAGCTGTTTTTT
CDR3: CASSTYGSNTGELFF

J: TRBJ2-7
V: TRBV3-1/TRBV3-2
D: -
size: -
DNA: TGTGCCAGCAGCCTTCAGCGGTCTGGCGAGCAGTACTTC
CDR3: CASSLQRSGEQYF

J: TRBJ1-6
V: TRBV24-1
D: -
size: -
DNA: TGTGCCGGAGGGGAGAGGGTTTGCCGCCATGCTCGGACGTCACCCCTCCACTTT
CDR3: CAGGERVCRHARTSPLHF

J: TRBJ1-5
V: TRBV24-1
D: -
size: -
DNA: TGTGCCACCAGTGATTTGCCCTCTCAGCCCCAGCATTTT
CDR3: CATSDLPSQPQHF

J: TRBJ2-3
V: TRBV2
D: -
size: -
DNA: TGTGCCAGCAGCCCCAATCCCACAGATACGCAGTATTTT
CDR3: CASSPNPTDTQYF

J: TRBJ2-7
V: TRBV6-5
D: -
size: -
DNA: TGTGCCAGCAGTTACTCGGTGAGCTCCTACGAGCAGTACTTC
CDR3: CASSYSVSSYEQYF

J: TRBJ1-4
V: TRBV27
D: -
size: medium-sized
DNA: TGTGCCAGCAGACCCGATGCGGGGGGCGGAGAAAAACTGTTTTTT
CDR3: CASRPDAGGGEKLFF

J: TRBJ1-5
V: TRBV27
D: TRBD1
size: -
DNA: TGTGCCAGCAGTTTATTGGGGACAGAAAATCAGCCCCAGCATTTT
CDR3: CASSLLGTENQPQHF

J: TRBJ2-3
V: TRBV6-5
D: TRBD2
size: -
DNA: TGTGCCAGCAGGGGGGGGAGCACAGATACGCAGTATTTT
CDR3: CASRGGSTDTQYF

J: TRBJ2-3
V: TRBV2
D: -
size: -
DNA: TGTGCCAGCAAAAACCAACAGGGAAGGTTTAGCACAGATACGCAGTATTTT
CDR3: CASKNQQGRFSTDTQYF

J: TRBJ2-3
V: TRBV7-9
D: TRBD1
size: -
DNA: TGTGCCAGCAGCTTAGCCGTGGAAACAGGGGGGACAGATACGCAGTATTTT
CDR3: CASSLAVETGGTDTQYF

J: TRBJ2-7
V: TRBV6-5
D: -
size: once
DNA: TGTGCCAGCAGTAGGGAGGCAGCCGCTTCCTACGAGCAGTACTTC
CDR3: CASSREAAASYEQYF

J: TRBJ2-5
V: TRBV6-1
D: TRBD2
size: few
DNA: TGTGCCAGCAGTGAGACTAGCGGGGTTCACGAGACCCAGTACTTC
CDR3: CASSETSGVHETQYF

J: TRBJ2-4
V: TRBV7-2
D: TRBD1
size: -
DNA: TGTGCCAGCAGCTTAGGGAGGGGGACAGGGCTAAACATTCAGTACTTC
CDR3: CASSLGRGTGLNIQYF

J: TRBJ1-1
V: TRBV6-6
D: -
size: -
DNA: TGTGCCAGCGGCGGGGGGCAGTACACTGAAGCTTTCTTT
CDR3: CASGGGQYTEAFF

J: TRBJ1-6
V: TRBV6-5
D: TRBD1
size: -
DNA: TGTGCCAGCAGTTACTCTCAGGGGGCAAATTCACCCCTCCACTTT
CDR3: CASSYSQGANSPLHF

J: TRBJ2-7
V: TRBV2
D: -
size: -
DNA: TGTGCCAGCAGTACTACTAGCCCAGGGGAGCAGTACTTC
CDR3: CASSTTSPGEQYF

J: TRBJ2-3
V: TRBV7-6
D: TRBD2
size: -
DNA: TGTGCCAGCAGCTTACCTAGCGGGTCTGACACAGATACGCAGTATTTT
CDR3: CASSLPSGSDTDTQYF

J: TRBJ2-1
V: TRBV12-5
D: -
size: -
DNA: TGTGCTAGTGGTTTGGTCCGGTTGGGGGGGGGCCTGGATGAGCAGTTCTTC
CDR3: CASGLVRLGGGLDEQFF

J: TRBJ2-1
V: TRBV6-4
D: TRBD2
size: -
DNA: TGTGCCAGCAGTGACACTAGCGGGGGGCACAATGAGCAGTTCTTC
CDR3: CASSDTSGGHNEQFF

J: TRBJ1-1
V: TRBV27
D: TRBD1
size: -
DNA: TGTGCCAGCTATTCCACAGGGGGCCTACTGAACACTGAAGCTTTCTTT
CDR3: CASYSTGGLLNTEAFF

J: TRBJ2-5
V: TRBV14
D: -
size: -
DNA: TGTGCCAGCAGCCAAACGGGTACGGAGACCCAGTACTTC
CDR3: CASSQTGTETQYF